This T cell receptor (beta chain) is from a study of shared clonotypes between healthy human individuals. The CDR3 sequence is 18 residues long. CDR1 is SEHNR and CDR2 is FQNEAQ in the germline V gene (reference sequence). The junction had 8 bases not matched to a gene; V was cut back by 2 bases and J by 7 bases. Here immunoSEQ multiplex PCR was the method, and the copy in TCRdb shows in-frame clones only, minus some. The data contain a few hundred thousand clones, 90% to 97% of them seen just once; the ten biggest clones take up approximately 0.32%. The sample was memory CD8+ T cells sorted from blood. Stated subset: CD45RO+ cells pooled with CCR7-negative TemRA cells. The clonotype comes from a man aged 25 to 40 in good health. The J gene is TRBJ2-1, the V gene TRBV7-9, with 16 nucleotides matching TRBD2. CDR3 sequence reads: CASSLRGLAGGRENEQFF. Written as DNA, the CDR3 is TGTGCCAGCAGCTTAAGGGGACTAGCGGGAGGGCGGGAAAATGAGCAGTTCTTC.